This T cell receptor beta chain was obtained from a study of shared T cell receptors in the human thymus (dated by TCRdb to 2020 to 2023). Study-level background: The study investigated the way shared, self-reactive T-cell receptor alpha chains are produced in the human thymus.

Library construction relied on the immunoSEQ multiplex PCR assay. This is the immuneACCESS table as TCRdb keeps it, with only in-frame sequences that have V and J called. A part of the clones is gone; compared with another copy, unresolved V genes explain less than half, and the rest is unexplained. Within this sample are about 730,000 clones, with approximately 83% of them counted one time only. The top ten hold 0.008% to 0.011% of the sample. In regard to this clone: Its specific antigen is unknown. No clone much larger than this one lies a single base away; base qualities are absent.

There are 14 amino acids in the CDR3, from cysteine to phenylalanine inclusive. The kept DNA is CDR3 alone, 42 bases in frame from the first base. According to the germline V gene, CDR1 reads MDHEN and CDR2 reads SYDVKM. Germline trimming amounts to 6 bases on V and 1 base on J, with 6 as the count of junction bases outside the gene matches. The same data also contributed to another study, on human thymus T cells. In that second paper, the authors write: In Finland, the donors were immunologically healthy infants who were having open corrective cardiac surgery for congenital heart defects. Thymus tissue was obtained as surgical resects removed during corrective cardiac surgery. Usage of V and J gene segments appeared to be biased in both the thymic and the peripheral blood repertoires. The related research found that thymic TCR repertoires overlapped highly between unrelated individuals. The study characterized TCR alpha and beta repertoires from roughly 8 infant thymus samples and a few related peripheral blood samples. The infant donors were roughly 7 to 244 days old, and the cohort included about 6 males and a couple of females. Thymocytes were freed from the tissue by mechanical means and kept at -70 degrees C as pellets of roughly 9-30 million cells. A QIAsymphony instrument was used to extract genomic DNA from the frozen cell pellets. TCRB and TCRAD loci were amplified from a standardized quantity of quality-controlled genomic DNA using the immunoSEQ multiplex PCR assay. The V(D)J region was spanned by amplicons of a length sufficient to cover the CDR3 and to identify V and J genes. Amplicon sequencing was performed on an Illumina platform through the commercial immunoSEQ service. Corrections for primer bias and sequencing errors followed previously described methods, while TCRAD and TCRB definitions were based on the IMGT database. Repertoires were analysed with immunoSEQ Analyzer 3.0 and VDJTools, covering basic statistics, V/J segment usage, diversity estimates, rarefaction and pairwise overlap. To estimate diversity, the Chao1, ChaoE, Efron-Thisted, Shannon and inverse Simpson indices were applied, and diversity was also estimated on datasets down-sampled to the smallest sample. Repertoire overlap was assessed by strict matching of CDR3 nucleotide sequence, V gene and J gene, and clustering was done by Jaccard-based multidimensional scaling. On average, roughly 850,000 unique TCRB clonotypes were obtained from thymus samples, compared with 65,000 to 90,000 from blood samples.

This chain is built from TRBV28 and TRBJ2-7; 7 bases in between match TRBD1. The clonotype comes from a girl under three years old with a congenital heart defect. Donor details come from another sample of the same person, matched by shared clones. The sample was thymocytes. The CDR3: CASSDDRESYEQYF. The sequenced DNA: TGTGCCAGCAGCGACGACAGGGAATCCTACGAGCAGTACTTC.